This T cell receptor (beta chain) was sequenced in a study of cytomegalovirus exposure and HLA in healthy donors. Primers included in the PCR were 60 Vbeta and 13 Jbeta primers. Sequenced by immunoSEQ multiplex PCR; TCRdb stores in-frame clones only, minus some. The sample yields about 93,000 clones, over 60% seen once. Study results and caveats: For most TCR beta V segments, an earlier analysis put the productive rate at about 87% or about 30% of the time. In a later analysis, donors in an Asian-associated ancestry cluster reportedly had fewer N-insertions in productive TCRs than the cohort mean.

Germline lookup yields CDR1 SGHNT and CDR2 YYREEE (reference sequence). This CDR3 region has 11 residues. The germline V and J ends were trimmed by 2 bases and 8 bases, with 7 bases remaining between them. Points on this clone: Its specificity is not known.

V and J are TRBV5-4 and TRBJ1-2; D call uncertain. The TCR comes from a boy between 10 and 17 years old in good health and CMV-seropositive. Input material: PBMCs. Written as DNA, the CDR3 is TGTGCCAGCAGCTTAGAGGGCGGCTACACCTTC. Translated: CASSLEGGYTF. The variable domain in full, with the rest retrieved from reference TRBV5-4 and TRBJ1-2, is ETGVTQSPTHLIKTRGQQVTLRCSSQSGHNTVSWYQQALGQGPQFIFQYYREEENGRGNFPPRFSGLQFPNYSSELNVNALELDDSALYLCASSLEGGYTFGSGTRLTVV.